Presented here are 10 T cell receptor beta chains from one specimen sequenced in a study of lymphopenia after photon versus proton radiotherapy. Here immunoSEQ multiplex PCR was the method, and the copy in TCRdb shows in-frame clones only, minus some. Of roughly 67,000 clones in the sample, more than 75% are singletons; the top ten hold 2.5% to 3%. Material: peripheral blood, obtained from a patient treated with photon-based radiotherapy. These receptor sequences come from a woman in her 70s with pancreatic cancer.

The chain has TRBV5-6 and TRBJ1-2, with D unclear. The CDR3 extends over 11 amino acids. Deletions cut 0 bases from V and 7 bases from J, with 4 bases between. Germline V gene lookup returns CDR1 SGHDT and CDR2 YYEEEE. The CDR3 sequence is CASSLEGGYTF. The DNA for the CDR3 is TGTGCCAGCAGCTTGGAGGGTGGCTACACCTTC.

The CDR3 is CASSFRSPRQGAIANTGELFF. The CDR3 DNA follows: TGTGCCAGCAGCTTCAGGTCGCCTCGCCAGGGGGCTATCGCGAACACCGGGGAGCTGTTTTTT. The chain couples TRBV7-6 to TRBJ2-2; 8 nucleotides line up with TRBD1. This CDR3 is 21 amino acids long. The V gene's germline CDR1 is SGHVS and CDR2 FNYEAQ. J was trimmed by 0 bases and V by 3 bases; bases with no gene match: 18.

This clone was seen a single time. The chain employs TRBV28 and TRBJ1-4; D is possibly TRBD1 (6 bases). The germline V gene encodes CDR1 MDHEN and CDR2 SYDVKM. The V gene lost 2 bases and the J gene lost 4 bases, with 8 bases spanning the gap. This CDR3 has 14 residues. Written as DNA, the CDR3 is TGTGCCAGCAGTTTACAGGGGTTTAATGAAAAACTGTTTTTT. It encodes CASSLQGFNEKLFF.

The chain links TRBV7-2 to TRBJ1-1; 8 bases are a match to TRBD1. The CDR3 runs to 16 residues. Germline CDR1 and CDR2: SGHTA and FQGNSA. J lost 5 bases, V lost 5 bases, and 13 bases had no gene match. CDR3 in amino acids: CASSPTGDFRYTEAFF. The CDR3 DNA is TGTGCCAGCAGCCCGACAGGGGATTTTCGGTATACTGAAGCTTTCTTT. Variable domain in full (rest from reference TRBV7-2 and TRBJ1-1): GAGVSQSPSNKVTEKGKDVELRCDPISGHTALYWYRQSLGQGLEFLIYFQGNSAPDKSGLPSDRFSAERTGGSVSTLTIQRTQQEDSAVYLCASSPTGDFRYTEAFFGQGTRLTVV.

The rearrangement uses TRBV20-1 and TRBJ2-7, with D hard to call. Trimming pared 5 bases from V and 5 bases from J, leaving 10 bases between. CDR1 is DFQATT and CDR2 is SNEGSKA in the germline V gene (reference sequence). The CDR3 length is 11 residues. This CDR3 reads CSAAQGNEQYF. The CDR3 nucleotides are TGCAGTGCTGCCCAAGGGAACGAGCAGTACTTC.

The chain carries TRBV4-3 and TRBJ2-1, with TRBD2 identical over 8 bases. This CDR3 is 14 amino acids long. Germline V lookup: CDR1 LGHNA, CDR2 YSLEER. Unmatched junction bases numbered 1, after V lost 1 base and J lost 5 bases. The CDR3 DNA sequence: TGCGCCAGCAGCCAAGGACTAGCGAACAATGAGCAGTTCTTC. Its translation is CASSQGLANNEQFF.

The chain uses TRBV6-4 and TRBJ2-3, with a possible D match to TRBD1 (6 bases). V lost 2 bases, J lost 4 bases, and 13 bases lay in between. The CDR3 has 15 amino acids. Germline V gene lookup returns CDR1 MRHNA and CDR2 SNTAGT. CDR3 sequence (DNA): TGTGCCAGCAGTGACCTGGCCACAGGGCCAGATACGCAGTATTTT. Amino acids: CASSDLATGPDTQYF.

This chain uses TRBV6-6 with TRBJ1-2; D possibly corresponds to TRBD1 (5 bases). V lost 6 bases and J lost 4, with 12 bases in between. CDR3 size: 13 residues. In germline, CDR1 is MNHNY, CDR2 SVGAGI (reference sequence). This chain's CDR3 is CASSTRGSYGYTF. The CDR3, as DNA: TGTGCCAGCAGCACGAGGGGCTCCTATGGCTACACCTTC.

The CDR3 here is CASSPHTYEQYF. DNA of the CDR3: TGTGCCAGCTCACCACATACGTACGAGCAGTACTTC. This chain joins TRBV18 and TRBJ2-7, with unresolved D. Germline-derived CDR1 and CDR2 are KGHSH and LQKENI. Trimming took 1 base from V and 4 from J, leaving 5 bases between them. The CDR3 sequence is 12 residues long.

The chain joins TRBV5-6 to TRBJ2-7; the match to TRBD2 covers 9 bases. The J segment lost 0 bases and the V segment lost 3 bases, leaving 13 bases of the junction unmatched. CDR1 and CDR2 (germline): SGHDT, YYEEEE. The CDR3 length is 18 residues. CDR3 sequence: CASSSSGNSQHYSYEQYF. In nucleotides, the CDR3 is TGTGCCAGCAGCTCTAGCGGGAACTCTCAACACTACTCCTACGAGCAGTACTTC.